There are many counts of the clone carrying this T cell receptor beta chain. Its specificity is unknown. Trimming removed 6 bases at V and 3 bases at J, with 9 bases between. CDR3 size: 12 residues. These data come from a study of blood T cells in healthy people across ages. At the level of the study: Roughly one uniquely barcoded beta molecule per two T cells was captured.

Findings and limits, study-wide: Older individuals had lower TCR beta diversity per million T cells (the decline was roughly linear).

It was with a sample-barcoded 5' primer and a J-beta primer mix that a second PCR of roughly 7 to 12 cycles was run. A single record per CDR3 protein comes from TCRdb applying MiXCR to the 5' RACE reads. In the table there are 850,000 to 1,100,000 distinct CDR3 sequences, about two fifths of which are singletons. The genes are TRBV12-3 or TRBV12-4 and TRBJ2-7; no definite D call. The sample taken for sequencing was blood. The TCR comes from a man aged 18 to 30 in good health. CDR3 sequence (DNA): TGTGCCAGCAGCTCTGACCTCTACGAGCAGTACTTC. Protein: CASSSDLYEQYF.